The TCR beta chain described here comes from a study of long-term antiretroviral therapy in people with HIV. Study at large: Some samples came about a decade before the 2015 immediate-ART recommendation, and these were the earliest.

Study results and limitations: ART adherence, viral resistance and therapy changes went unrecorded. Controls had broader CDR3 length ranges than HIV repertoires did.

Researchers report immunoSEQ v3.0 was run at survey level. The assay was immunoSEQ multiplex PCR, and TCRdb's table has in-frame clones only and misses some. The sample shows fewer than 40,000 clones, about 96% of them seen only once. The samples, holding about 0.95-10 million cryopreserved PBMC, were thawed before DNA extraction was carried out. In regard to this clone: The antigen is not known.

The origin of this receptor is a man younger than 40 with HIV. Sequencing used unsorted PBMCs, obtained 6.9 years after starting antiretroviral therapy.

The DNA for the CDR3 is TGTGCCAGCAGTGATTCGGCTTATTACAATGAGCAGTTCTTC. Amino acid sequence: CASSDSAYYNEQFF. The rearrangement joins TRBV2 to TRBJ2-1; D is unresolved. This CDR3 is built from 14 residues. Germline V gene data show CDR1 as SNHLY and CDR2 as FYNNEI. Trimming shortened V by 3 bases and J by 4 bases, and 10 bases separated the two germline ends.